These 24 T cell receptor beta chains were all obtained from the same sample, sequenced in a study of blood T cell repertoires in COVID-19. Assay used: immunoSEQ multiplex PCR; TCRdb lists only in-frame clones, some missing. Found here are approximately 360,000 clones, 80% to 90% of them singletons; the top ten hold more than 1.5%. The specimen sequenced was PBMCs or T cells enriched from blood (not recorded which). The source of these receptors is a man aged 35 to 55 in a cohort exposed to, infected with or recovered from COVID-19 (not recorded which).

The CDR3 reads CATSRSTSGEVTQYF. CDR3 coding DNA: TGTGCCACCAGCCGCTCGACTAGCGGCGAGGTGACCCAGTACTTC. The chain joins TRBV15 to TRBJ2-5; TRBD2 matches at 9 bases. J lost 7 bases, V lost 5 bases, and 11 bases had no gene match. Per the germline V gene, CDR1 is LNHNV and CDR2 is YYDKDF (reference sequence). The CDR3 has 15 residues.

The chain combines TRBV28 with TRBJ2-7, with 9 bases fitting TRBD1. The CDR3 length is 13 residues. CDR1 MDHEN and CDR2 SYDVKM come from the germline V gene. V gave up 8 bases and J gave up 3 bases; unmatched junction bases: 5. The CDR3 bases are TGTGCCAGCGAGGACAGGGGTTACTACGAGCAGTACTTC. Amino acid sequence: CASEDRGYYEQYF.

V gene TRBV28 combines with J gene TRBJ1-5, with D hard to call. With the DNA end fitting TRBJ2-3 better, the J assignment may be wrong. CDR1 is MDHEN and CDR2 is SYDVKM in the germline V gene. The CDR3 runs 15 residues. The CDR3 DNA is TGTGCCAGCAGTCCGAACCTGAATAGCAATCAGCCCCAGTATTTT. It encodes CASSPNLNSNQPQYF.

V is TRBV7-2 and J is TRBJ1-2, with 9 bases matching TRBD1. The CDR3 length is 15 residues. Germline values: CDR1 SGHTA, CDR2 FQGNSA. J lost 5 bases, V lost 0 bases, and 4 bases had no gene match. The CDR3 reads CASSLASTGGYGYTF. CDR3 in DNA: TGTGCCAGCAGCTTAGCCTCGACAGGGGGGTATGGCTACACCTTC. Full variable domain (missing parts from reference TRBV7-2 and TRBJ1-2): GAGVSQSPSNKVTEKGKDVELRCDPISGHTALYWYRQSLGQGLEFLIYFQGNSAPDKSGLPSDRFSAERTGGSVSTLTIQRTQQEDSAVYLCASSLASTGGYGYTFGSGTRLTVV.

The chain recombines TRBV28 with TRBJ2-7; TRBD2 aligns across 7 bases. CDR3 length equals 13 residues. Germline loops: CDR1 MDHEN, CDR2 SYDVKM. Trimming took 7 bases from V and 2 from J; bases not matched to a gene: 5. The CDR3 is CASIMGGTYEQYF. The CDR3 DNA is TGTGCCAGCATTATGGGGGGGACCTACGAGCAGTACTTC.

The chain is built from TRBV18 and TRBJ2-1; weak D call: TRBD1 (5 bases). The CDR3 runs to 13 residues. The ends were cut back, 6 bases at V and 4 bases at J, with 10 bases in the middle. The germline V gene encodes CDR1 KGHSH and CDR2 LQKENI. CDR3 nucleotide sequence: TGTGCCAGCTCTATCCGACAGTACAATGAGCAGTTCTTC. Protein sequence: CASSIRQYNEQFF.

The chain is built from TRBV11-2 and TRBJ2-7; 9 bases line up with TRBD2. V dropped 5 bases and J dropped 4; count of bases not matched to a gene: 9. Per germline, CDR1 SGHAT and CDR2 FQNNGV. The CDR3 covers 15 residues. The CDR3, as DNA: TGTGCCAGCAGCCATTCGGGACTAGCTGAATACGAGCAGTACTTC. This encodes CASSHSGLAEYEQYF.

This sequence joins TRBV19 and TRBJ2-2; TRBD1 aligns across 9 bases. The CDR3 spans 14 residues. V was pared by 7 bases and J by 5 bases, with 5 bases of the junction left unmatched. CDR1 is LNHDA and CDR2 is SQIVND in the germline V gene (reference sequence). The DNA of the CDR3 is TGTGCCAGTATGGGACAGGGTATTACCGGGGAGCTGTTTTTT. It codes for CASMGQGITGELFF. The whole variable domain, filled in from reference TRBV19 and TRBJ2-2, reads DGGITQSPKYLFRKEGQNVTLSCEQNLNHDAMYWYRQDPGQGLRLIYYSQIVNDFQKGDIAEGYSVSREKKESFPLTVTSAQKNPTAFYLCASMGQGITGELFFGEGSRLTVL.

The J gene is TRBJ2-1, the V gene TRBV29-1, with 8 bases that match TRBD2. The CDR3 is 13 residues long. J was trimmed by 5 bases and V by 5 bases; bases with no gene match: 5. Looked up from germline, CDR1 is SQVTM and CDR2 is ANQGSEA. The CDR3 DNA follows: TGCAGCGTTCGGGAGGGCCGTAACAATGAGCAGTTCTTC. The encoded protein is CSVREGRNNEQFF.

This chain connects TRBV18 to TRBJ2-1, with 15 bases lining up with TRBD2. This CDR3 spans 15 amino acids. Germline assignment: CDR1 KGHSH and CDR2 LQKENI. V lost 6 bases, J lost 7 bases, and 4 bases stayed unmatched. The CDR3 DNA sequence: TGTGCCAGCTCCCGGACTAGCGGGAGGGTGAATGAGCAGTTCTTC. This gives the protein CASSRTSGRVNEQFF.

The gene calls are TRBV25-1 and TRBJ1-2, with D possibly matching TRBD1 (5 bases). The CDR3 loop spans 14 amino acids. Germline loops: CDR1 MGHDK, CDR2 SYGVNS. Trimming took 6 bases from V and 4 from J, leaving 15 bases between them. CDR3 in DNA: TGTGCCAGCAGCGGGAGGGACCGGAGCTATGGCTACACCTTC. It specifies CASSGRDRSYGYTF.

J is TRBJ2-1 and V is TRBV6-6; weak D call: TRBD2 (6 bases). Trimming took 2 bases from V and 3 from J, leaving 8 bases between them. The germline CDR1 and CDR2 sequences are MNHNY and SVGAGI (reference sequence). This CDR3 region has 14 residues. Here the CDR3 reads CASSYGTRYNEQFF. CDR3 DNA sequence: TGTGCCAGCAGTTACGGGACTCGCTACAATGAGCAGTTCTTC.

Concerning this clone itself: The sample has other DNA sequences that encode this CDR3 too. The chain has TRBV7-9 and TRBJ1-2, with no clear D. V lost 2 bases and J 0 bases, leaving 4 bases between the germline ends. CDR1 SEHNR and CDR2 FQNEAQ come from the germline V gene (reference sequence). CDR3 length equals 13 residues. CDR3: CASSLQTNYGYTF. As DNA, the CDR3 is TGTGCCAGCAGCTTACAGACTAACTATGGCTACACCTTC. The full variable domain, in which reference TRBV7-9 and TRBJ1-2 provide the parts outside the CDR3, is DTGVSQNPRHKITKRGQNVTFRCDPISEHNRLYWYRQTLGQGPEFLTYFQNEAQLEKSRLLSDRFSAERPKGSFSTLEIQRTEQGDSAMYLCASSLQTNYGYTFGSGTRLTVV.

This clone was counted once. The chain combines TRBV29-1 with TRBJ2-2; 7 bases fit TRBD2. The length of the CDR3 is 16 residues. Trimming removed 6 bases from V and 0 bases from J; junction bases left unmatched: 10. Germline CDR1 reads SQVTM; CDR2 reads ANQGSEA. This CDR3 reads CSVGGTVTTNTGELFF. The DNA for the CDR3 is TGCAGCGTGGGGGGGACGGTGACTACGAACACCGGGGAGCTGTTTTTT.

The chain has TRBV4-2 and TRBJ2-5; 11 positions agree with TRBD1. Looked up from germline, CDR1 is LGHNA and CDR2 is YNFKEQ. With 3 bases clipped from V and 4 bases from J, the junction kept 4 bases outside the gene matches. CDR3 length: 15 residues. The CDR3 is CASSQDRGQGETQYF. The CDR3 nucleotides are TGTGCCAGCAGCCAGGACAGGGGGCAGGGAGAGACCCAGTACTTC.

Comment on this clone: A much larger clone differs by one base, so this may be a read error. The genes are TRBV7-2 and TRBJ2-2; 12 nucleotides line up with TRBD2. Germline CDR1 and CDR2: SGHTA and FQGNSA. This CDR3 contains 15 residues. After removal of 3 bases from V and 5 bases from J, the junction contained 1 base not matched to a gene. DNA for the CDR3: TGTGCCAGCAGCTTCGGGACTAGCGGGACCGGGGAGCTGTTTTTT. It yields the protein CASSFGTSGTGELFF.

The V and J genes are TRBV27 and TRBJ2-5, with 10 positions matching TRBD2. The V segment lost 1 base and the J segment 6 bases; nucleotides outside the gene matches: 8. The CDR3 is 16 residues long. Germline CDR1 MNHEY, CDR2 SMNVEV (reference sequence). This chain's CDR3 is CASSLYASGSLKTQYF. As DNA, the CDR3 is TGTGCCAGCAGTTTATATGCTAGCGGGAGTTTAAAGACCCAGTACTTC.

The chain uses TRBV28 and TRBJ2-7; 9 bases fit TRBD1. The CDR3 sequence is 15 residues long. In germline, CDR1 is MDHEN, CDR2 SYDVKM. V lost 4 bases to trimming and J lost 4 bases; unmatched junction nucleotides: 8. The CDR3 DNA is TGTGCCAGCAGTTCCCCCACAGGGGGCTGGTACGAGCAGTACTTC. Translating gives CASSSPTGGWYEQYF.

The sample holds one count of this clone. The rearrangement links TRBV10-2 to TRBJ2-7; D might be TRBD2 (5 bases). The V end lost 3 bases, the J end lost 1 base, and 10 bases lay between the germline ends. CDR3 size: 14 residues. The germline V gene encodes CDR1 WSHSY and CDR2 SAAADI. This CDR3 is CASSDRGISYEQYF. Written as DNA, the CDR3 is TGCGCCAGCAGTGATCGAGGGATATCCTACGAGCAGTACTTC.

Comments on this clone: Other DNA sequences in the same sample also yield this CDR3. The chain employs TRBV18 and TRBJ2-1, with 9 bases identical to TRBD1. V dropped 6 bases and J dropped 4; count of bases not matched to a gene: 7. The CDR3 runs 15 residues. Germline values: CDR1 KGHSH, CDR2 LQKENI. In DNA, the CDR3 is TGTGCCAGCTCCCCGGGACAGGGTAGTTACAATGAGCAGTTCTTC. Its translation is CASSPGQGSYNEQFF.

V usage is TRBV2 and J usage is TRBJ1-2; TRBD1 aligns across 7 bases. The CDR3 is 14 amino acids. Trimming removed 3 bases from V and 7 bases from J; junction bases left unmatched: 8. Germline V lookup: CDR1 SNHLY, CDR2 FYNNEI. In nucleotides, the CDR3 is TGTGCCAGCAGTGAGATAGGACAGGCGGGTGGCTACACCTTC. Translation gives CASSEIGQAGGYTF.

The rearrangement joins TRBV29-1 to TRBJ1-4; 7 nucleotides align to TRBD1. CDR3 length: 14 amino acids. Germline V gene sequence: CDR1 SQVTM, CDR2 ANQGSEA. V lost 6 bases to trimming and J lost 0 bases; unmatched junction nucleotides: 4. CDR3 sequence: CSVRTGPTNEKLFF. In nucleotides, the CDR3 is TGCAGCGTGAGGACAGGCCCAACTAATGAAAAACTGTTTTTT.

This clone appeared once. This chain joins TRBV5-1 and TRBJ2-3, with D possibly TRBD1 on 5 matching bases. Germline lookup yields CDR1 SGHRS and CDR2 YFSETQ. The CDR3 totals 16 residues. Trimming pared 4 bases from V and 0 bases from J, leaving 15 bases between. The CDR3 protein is CASSQGVGFSTDTQYF. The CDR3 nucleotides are TGCGCCAGCAGCCAGGGCGTGGGCTTCAGCACAGATACGCAGTATTTT.

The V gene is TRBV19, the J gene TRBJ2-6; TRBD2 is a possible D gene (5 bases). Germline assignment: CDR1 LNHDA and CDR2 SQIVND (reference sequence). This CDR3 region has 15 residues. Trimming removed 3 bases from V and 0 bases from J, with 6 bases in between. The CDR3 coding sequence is TGTGCCAGTAGTATTGGGAGCTCTGGGGCCAACGTCCTGACTTTC. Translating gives CASSIGSSGANVLTF.